This record concerns one T cell receptor beta chain sequence. The antigen remains undetermined. The data belong to a study of cytomegalovirus exposure and HLA in healthy donors. Study details: According to later analysis, the same platform produced the 100 to 150 validation and several hundred first-cohort repertoires.

Germline lookup yields CDR1 MGHRA and CDR2 YSYEKL. With 0 bases removed from V and 1 base from J, the gap between germline ends came to 10 bases. The CDR3 covers 15 residues. Study findings and constraints: First-cohort TCR clusters were later found to tend to co-occur in the 120 validation repertoires. A few CMV-associated chains proved CMV antigen-specific in vitro.

TCRdb's table, derived via immunoSEQ multiplex PCR, lists solely in-frame clones and lacks some. The sample contains 150,000 to 200,000 clones, less than 85% of which appear only once. The sample comprised PBMCs. The rearrangement uses TRBV4-1 and TRBJ2-7; D possibly corresponds to TRBD1 (5 bases). The origin of this receptor is a man aged 18 to 30 in good health and CMV-seropositive. The CDR3, as DNA: TGCGCCAGCAGCCAAGAAACTCAGGGTTCCTACGAGCAGTACTTC. It is translated as CASSQETQGSYEQYF.